The T cell receptor (beta chain) under discussion was sequenced for a study of control samples from healthy donors and cancer patients. This clone was seen just once. Trimming left V 3 bases short and J 3 bases short, with 5 bases between. This CDR3 spans 12 amino acids. Repertoires were generated with immunoSEQ multiplex PCR, while TCRdb's copy carries only in-frame clones and drops some. The profile shows approximately 140,000 clones, roughly 89% of them singletons. The V call is TRBV12-3 or TRBV12-4, the J call TRBJ1-1; D not resolved. The source material was PBMCs. The source of this sequence is a man aged 50-60 years with head and neck cancer. In nucleotides, the CDR3 is TGTGCCAGCAGTTTGTCCGACACTGAAGCTTTCTTT. Translation: CASSLSDTEAFF.